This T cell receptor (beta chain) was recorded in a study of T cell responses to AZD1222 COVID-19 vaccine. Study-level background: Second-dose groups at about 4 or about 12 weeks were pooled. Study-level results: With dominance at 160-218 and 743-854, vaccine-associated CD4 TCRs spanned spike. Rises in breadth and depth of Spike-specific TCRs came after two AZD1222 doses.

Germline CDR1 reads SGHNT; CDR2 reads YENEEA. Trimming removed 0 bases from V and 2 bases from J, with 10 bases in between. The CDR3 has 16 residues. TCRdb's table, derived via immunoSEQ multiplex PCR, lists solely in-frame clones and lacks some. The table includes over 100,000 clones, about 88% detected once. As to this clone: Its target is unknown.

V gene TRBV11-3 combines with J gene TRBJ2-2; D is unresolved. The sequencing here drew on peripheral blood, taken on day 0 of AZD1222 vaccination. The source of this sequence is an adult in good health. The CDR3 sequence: CASSLEVGPNTGELFF. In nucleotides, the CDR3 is TGTGCCAGCAGCTTAGAAGTAGGGCCAAACACCGGGGAGCTGTTTTTT.